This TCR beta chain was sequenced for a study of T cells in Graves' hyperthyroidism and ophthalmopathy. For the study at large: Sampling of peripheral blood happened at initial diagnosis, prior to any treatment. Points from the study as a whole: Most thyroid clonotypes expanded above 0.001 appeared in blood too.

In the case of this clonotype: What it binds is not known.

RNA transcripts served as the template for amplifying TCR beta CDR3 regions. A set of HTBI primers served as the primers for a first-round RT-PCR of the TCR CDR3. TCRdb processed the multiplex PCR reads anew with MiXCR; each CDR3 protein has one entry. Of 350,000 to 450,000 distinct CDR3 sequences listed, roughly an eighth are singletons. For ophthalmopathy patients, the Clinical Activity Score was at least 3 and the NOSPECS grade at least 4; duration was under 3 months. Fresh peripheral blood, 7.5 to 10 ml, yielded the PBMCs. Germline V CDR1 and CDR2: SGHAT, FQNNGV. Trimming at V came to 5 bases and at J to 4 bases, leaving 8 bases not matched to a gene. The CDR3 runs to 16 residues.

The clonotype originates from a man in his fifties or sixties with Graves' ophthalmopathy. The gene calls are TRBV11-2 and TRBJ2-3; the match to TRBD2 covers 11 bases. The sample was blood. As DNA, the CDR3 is TGTGCCAGCAGCCACACTAGCGGGAGTGGTGCAGATACGCAGTATTTT. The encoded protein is CASSHTSGSGADTQYF. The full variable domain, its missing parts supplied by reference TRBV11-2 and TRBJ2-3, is EAGVAQSPRYKIIEKRQSVAFWCNPISGHATLYWYQQILGQGPKLLIQFQNNGVVDDSQLPKDRFSAERLKGVDSTLKIQPAKLEDSAVYLCASSHTSGSGADTQYFGPGTRLTVL.